One sample yielded the 20 T cell receptor beta chains listed below, sequenced in a study of blood T cell repertoires in COVID-19. The protocol was immunoSEQ multiplex PCR, while the TCRdb copy is restricted to in-frame clones and leaves out a portion. This table has about 140,000 clones, around 84% appearing once. The sample was peripheral blood. The receptor source for this set is a woman aged 55-69 years with acute or convalescent COVID-19.

V is TRBV7-8 and J is TRBJ2-7, with 14 bases aligning to TRBD2. The CDR3 sequence is 18 residues long. Germline-derived CDR1 and CDR2 are SGHVS and FQNEAQ. V lost 3 bases and J lost 10; bases outside the gene matches: 17. This CDR3 is CASSLTSGGAGGPVGQYF. DNA for the CDR3: TGTGCCAGCAGCTTGACTAGCGGGGGGGCAGGTGGGCCTGTCGGACAGTACTTC.

This chain connects TRBV11-2 to TRBJ2-7; D gene unclear. The CDR3 is 11 residues long. Germline lookup yields CDR1 SGHAT and CDR2 FQNNGV. The V and J ends lost 1 base and 7 bases respectively, with 5 bases between them. The CDR3 region has the DNA TGTGCCAGCAGCTTAGCCCCGGAGCAGTACTTC. This encodes CASSLAPEQYF.

The chain couples TRBV5-1 to TRBJ1-3, with D unresolved. The CDR3 consists of 15 residues. Germline loops: CDR1 SGHRS, CDR2 YFSETQ. The V end was cut by 0 bases, the J end by 0 bases, with 7 bases between. The CDR3 DNA reads TGCGCCAGCAGCTTGGACCTAGCCTCTGGAAACACCATATATTTT. It encodes CASSLDLASGNTIYF.

The gene calls are TRBV24-1 and TRBJ1-3; D is ambiguous. The V gene lost 5 bases and the J gene lost 4 bases, with 11 bases spanning the gap. CDR3 length equals 14 residues. Germline CDR1 KGHDR, CDR2 SFDVKD. CDR3 DNA: TGTGCCACCAGTGCCGGGTTTTCAGGAAACACCATATATTTT. It is translated as CATSAGFSGNTIYF.

The chain recombines TRBV5-1 with TRBJ1-2; D call uncertain. The germline CDR1 and CDR2 sequences are SGHRS and YFSETQ. This CDR3 contains 12 residues. The V end lost 5 bases, the J end lost 0 bases, and 5 bases lay between the germline ends. The CDR3 bases are TGCGCCAGCAGGGAGGCTAACTATGGCTACACCTTC. Translation gives CASREANYGYTF.

This clone was observed a single time. The final CDR3 position lacks the conserved phenylalanine or tryptophan, pointing to a likely read error. The DNA is left out, because the CDR3 cannot be placed on it with certainty; the CDR3 is given as TCRdb lists it. J is TRBJ2-4 and V is TRBV20-1; TRBD2 is taken as the D call from the table, unchecked against the DNA. The CDR3 has 12 residues if both end residues are counted. Germline V gives CDR1 DFQATT, CDR2 SNEGSKA (reference sequence). The CDR3 region is CSASGQLAGGHY.

This clone was counted once. The chain uses TRBV11-3 and TRBJ2-1, with 7 bases identical to TRBD2. Unmatched junction bases numbered 8, after V lost 5 bases and J lost 4 bases. CDR1 is SGHNT and CDR2 is YENEEA in the germline V gene. The CDR3 sequence is 15 residues long. The CDR3 here is CASSLPAGEYNEQFF. The CDR3 nucleotides read TGTGCCAGCAGCCTGCCGGCGGGGGAGTACAATGAGCAGTTCTTC.

The chain employs TRBV7-2 and TRBJ2-2; TRBD2 aligns across 12 bases. The germline CDR1 and CDR2 sequences are SGHTA and FQGNSA. V was clipped by 2 bases and J by 5 bases; unmatched bases: 0. This CDR3 region has 15 residues. CDR3 in amino acids: CASSLTSGGTGELFF. The CDR3 bases are TGTGCCAGCAGCTTAACTAGCGGGGGGACCGGGGAGCTGTTTTTT. Drawing the rest from reference TRBV7-2 and TRBJ2-2, the complete variable domain is GAGVSQSPSNKVTEKGKDVELRCDPISGHTALYWYRQSLGQGLEFLIYFQGNSAPDKSGLPSDRFSAERTGGSVSTLTIQRTQQEDSAVYLCASSLTSGGTGELFFGEGSRLTVL.

This chain links TRBV6-5 with TRBJ1-5, with unresolved D. V lost 2 bases and J 4 bases, leaving 12 bases between the germline ends. The CDR3 length is 15 residues. Looked up from germline, CDR1 is MNHEY and CDR2 is SVGAGI. The CDR3 protein is CASSYAPSGNQPQHF. The CDR3 DNA is TGTGCCAGCAGTTACGCGCCTTCAGGTAATCAGCCCCAGCATTTT.

The J gene is TRBJ2-7, the V gene TRBV28; 8 bases match TRBD1. J gave up 0 bases and V 6 bases, and 10 bases lay outside the gene matches. This CDR3 region has 16 residues. Germline CDR1 is MDHEN and CDR2 is SYDVKM. The CDR3 reads CASSFTGTGPSYEQYF. The CDR3 bases are TGTGCCAGCAGCTTTACCGGGACAGGACCCTCCTACGAGCAGTACTTC. The full variable domain, rest sourced from reference TRBV28 and TRBJ2-7, is DVKVTQSSRYLVKRTGEKVFLECVQDMDHENMFWYRQDPGLGLRLIYFSYDVKMKEKGDIPEGYSVSREKKERFSLILESASTNQTSMYLCASSFTGTGPSYEQYFGPGTRLTVT.

CDR3 DNA sequence: TGTGCCAGTAGTATGGAGGGCTTTCCCTACGAGCAGTACTTC. Its translation is CASSMEGFPYEQYF. The chain has TRBV19 and TRBJ2-7; TRBD2 might be the D (6 bases). CDR3 length: 14 residues. Germline V lookup: CDR1 LNHDA, CDR2 SQIVND (reference sequence). Trimming left V 3 bases short and J 2 bases short, with 11 bases between.

The chain joins TRBV3-1 (or the pseudogene TRBV3-2) to TRBJ2-1; 11 nucleotides line up with TRBD2. This CDR3 is 15 amino acids long. The V and J ends lost 4 bases and 2 bases, in that order; junction bases with no gene match: 1. Germline values: CDR1 LGHDT, CDR2 YNNKEL (reference sequence). The CDR3: CASSLAGGTYNEQFF. The CDR3 nucleotides are TGTGCCAGCAGCCTAGCGGGGGGGACCTACAATGAGCAGTTCTTC.

The chain joins TRBV28 to TRBJ1-5, with TRBD1 identical over 9 bases. Looked up from germline, CDR1 is MDHEN and CDR2 is SYDVKM. This CDR3 has 18 amino acids. V gave up 5 bases and J gave up 0 bases; unmatched junction bases: 11. The CDR3 DNA reads as TGTGCCAGCAGTGGGGGGGACAGGGCACCCCTTAGCAATCAGCCCCAGCATTTT. Translating it yields CASSGGDRAPLSNQPQHF. The variable domain in full, completed from reference TRBV28 and TRBJ1-5, reads DVKVTQSSRYLVKRTGEKVFLECVQDMDHENMFWYRQDPGLGLRLIYFSYDVKMKEKGDIPEGYSVSREKKERFSLILESASTNQTSMYLCASSGGDRAPLSNQPQHFGDGTRLSIL.

CDR3 sequence reads: CASSEIGTGSPYEQYF. CDR3 DNA: TGTGCCAGCAGTGAAATCGGGACAGGGTCGCCCTACGAGCAGTACTTC. The chain joins TRBV6-1 to TRBJ2-7; 9 bases map to TRBD1. The J segment lost 2 bases and the V segment lost 2 bases, leaving 7 bases of the junction unmatched. From germline, CDR1 is MNHNS and CDR2 SASEGT. CDR3 size: 16 residues.

The rearrangement links TRBV30 to TRBJ1-6, with 8 positions matching TRBD1. This CDR3 is built from 13 residues. Germline CDR1 and CDR2: GTSNPN and SVGIG (reference sequence). With 1 base clipped from V and 10 bases from J, the junction kept 3 bases outside the gene matches. CDR3 nucleotides: TGTGCCTGGAGTGGCAGGGGGCTCTCACCCCTCCACTTT. Amino acid sequence: CAWSGRGLSPLHF.

The V call is TRBV5-1, the J call TRBJ1-5; D is ambiguous. Trimming left V 1 base short and J 6 bases short, with 5 bases between. The length of the CDR3 is 12 residues. Per germline, CDR1 SGHRS and CDR2 YFSETQ. The CDR3 DNA is TGCGCCAGCAGCTTGACGGGTCAGCCCCAGCATTTT. This codes for CASSLTGQPQHF. The variable domain in full, completed from reference TRBV5-1 and TRBJ1-5, reads KAGVTQTPRYLIKTRGQQVTLSCSPISGHRSVSWYQQTPGQGLQFLFEYFSETQRNKGNFPGRFSGRQFSNSRSEMNVSTLELGDSALYLCASSLTGQPQHFGDGTRLSIL.

The chain has TRBV27 and TRBJ2-7; 7 bases match TRBD2. CDR1 and CDR2 (germline): MNHEY, SMNVEV (reference sequence). V lost 1 base and J lost 4; bases outside the gene matches: 7. The CDR3 is 15 residues long. CDR3 DNA: TGTGCCAGCAGTTTATTTGCGGGGGTGTCGTACGAGCAGTACTTC. It codes for CASSLFAGVSYEQYF.

The chain couples TRBV21-1 to TRBJ1-6; TRBD1, the table's D call, was not compared with the DNA. TRBV21-1 is shown as a pseudogene. This CDR3 has 17 amino acids. The CDR3 loop is CASSKVHPGQGLSPLHF. DNA for the CDR3: TGTGCCAGCAGCAAAGTTCATCCGGGACAGGGACTTTCACCCCTCCACTTT.

This chain joins TRBV6-5 and TRBJ1-1; 11 nucleotides agree with TRBD1. V gave up 6 bases and J gave up 5 bases; unmatched junction bases: 5. This CDR3 spans 14 amino acids. In germline, CDR1 is MNHEY, CDR2 SVGAGI. CDR3 in DNA: TGTGCCAGCAGATCTGGGACAGGGGGTACTGAAGCTTTCTTT. Translation: CASRSGTGGTEAFF.

V and J are TRBV18 and TRBJ1-6; 8 bases map to TRBD1. This CDR3 has 16 residues. Germline V lookup: CDR1 KGHSH, CDR2 LQKENI. The V gene end was trimmed by 3 bases and the J gene end by 6 bases; junction bases not matched to a gene: 7. CDR3: CASSPNQGAGNSPLHF. CDR3 sequence (DNA): TGTGCCAGCTCACCCAACCAGGGGGCAGGTAATTCACCCCTCCACTTT.